Below are 16 T cell receptor beta chains sequenced from a single sample in a study of shared clonotypes between healthy human individuals (dated by TCRdb to about 2020). Library preparation employed the immunoSEQ multiplex PCR assay. This is the immuneACCESS table as TCRdb keeps it, with only in-frame sequences that have V and J called. A part of the clones is gone; compared with another copy, unresolved V genes explain less than half, and the rest is unexplained. A total of approximately 2,000,000 clones appear in this sample, under 95% of them only once. The top ten hold around 0.38% of the sample. The specimen was naive CD4+ T cells from PBMCs. The meaning of the sample's cell subset or site label: CD45RA+ positively selected. Receptors were obtained from a man aged 18 to 30 in good health. Some clones in this sample may be carry-over from other donors' samples.

This sequence joins TRBV6-5 and TRBJ2-1, with 8 bases fitting TRBD1. CDR3 length: 14 residues. Germline V lookup: CDR1 MNHEY, CDR2 SVGAGI. J lost 2 bases, V lost 6 bases, and 3 bases had no gene match. The CDR3 loop reads CASRTGETYNEQFF. CDR3 coding DNA: TGTGCCAGCAGGACAGGGGAGACCTACAATGAGCAGTTCTTC.

Concerning this clone: Other DNA sequences in this specimen translate into the identical CDR3. V and J are TRBV9 and TRBJ1-1; no clear D gene. This CDR3 comprises 14 residues. V shed 2 bases and J shed 5 bases, with 13 bases lying between them. Germline assignment: CDR1 SGDLS and CDR2 YYNGEE. CDR3 protein: CASSVGGVETEAFF. Here the CDR3 DNA reads TGTGCCAGCAGCGTTGGCGGGGTCGAAACTGAAGCTTTCTTT.

This rearrangement joins TRBV4-3 to TRBJ2-3; 8 nucleotides agree with TRBD2. The CDR3 has 17 residues. The germline CDR1 and CDR2 sequences are LGHNA and YSLEER. Trimming cost V 0 bases and J 4 bases; bases outside gene matches: 9. The CDR3 DNA follows: TGCGCCAGCAGCCAAGATCGTACGGGAGGGCGGGCAGATACGCAGTATTTT. Amino acid sequence: CASSQDRTGGRADTQYF.

This clone appeared a single time. The chain joins TRBV7-3 to TRBJ2-1, with a tentative D call TRBD2 (5 bases). Deletions cut 3 bases from V and 4 bases from J, with 7 bases between. In germline, CDR1 is SGHTA, CDR2 FQGTGA. The CDR3 extends over 13 amino acids. The CDR3 reads CASSFGNYNEQFF. DNA for the CDR3: TGTGCCAGCAGCTTCGGGAATTACAATGAGCAGTTCTTC.

V and J are TRBV27 and TRBJ2-5; 11 nucleotides match TRBD2. The V gene end was trimmed by 10 bases and the J gene end by 3 bases; junction bases not matched to a gene: 4. The length of the CDR3 is 13 residues. CDR1 is MNHEY and CDR2 is SMNVEV in the germline V gene (reference sequence). CDR3 sequence (DNA): TGTGCCACCAAACTAGCGGGAGAAGAGACCCAGTACTTC. This sequence encodes CATKLAGEETQYF.

The chain combines TRBV7-2 with TRBJ2-1; 8 bases line up with TRBD2. Germline lookup yields CDR1 SGHTA and CDR2 FQGNSA. The CDR3 runs 17 residues. V lost 2 bases and J lost 4; bases outside the gene matches: 10. The CDR3 nucleotides read TGTGCCAGCAGCTTATCCATCACTAGCGGAGTTTACAATGAGCAGTTCTTC. Its translation is CASSLSITSGVYNEQFF.

This chain links TRBV13 with TRBJ2-3; 12 bases are shared with TRBD2. CDR3 length: 16 amino acids. With 3 bases clipped from V and 5 bases from J, the junction kept 6 bases outside the gene matches. Germline-derived CDR1 and CDR2 are PRHDT and FYEKMQ (reference sequence). CDR3 loop: CASSFSRLAGVDTQYF. The CDR3 DNA sequence: TGTGCCAGCAGCTTCAGTCGACTAGCGGGAGTAGATACGCAGTATTTT.

The rearrangement joins TRBV28 to TRBJ2-1; perhaps TRBD2 as D (6 bases). V shed 7 bases and J shed 7 bases, with 14 bases lying between them. CDR3 length: 13 amino acids. CDR1 is MDHEN and CDR2 is SYDVKM in the germline V gene. The CDR3 nucleotides read TGTGCCAGCACCCCGCCGGGAGTAAATGAGCAGTTCTTC. Protein sequence: CASTPPGVNEQFF.

This rearrangement joins TRBV27 to TRBJ1-1; 9 nucleotides align to TRBD1. This CDR3 region has 15 residues. V lost 6 bases and J lost 1; bases outside the gene matches: 6. Germline V gives CDR1 MNHEY, CDR2 SMNVEV (reference sequence). The CDR3 DNA is TGTGCCAGCAGCCGAAACAGGGGGCAGAACACTGAAGCTTTCTTT. This sequence encodes CASSRNRGQNTEAFF.

This rearrangement joins TRBV5-1 to TRBJ2-1, with D possibly matching TRBD2 (6 bases). The V gene's germline CDR1 is SGHRS and CDR2 YFSETQ. V was shortened by 4 bases and J by 5 bases, with 16 bases between the two germline ends. The CDR3 covers 15 residues. CDR3 in amino acids: CASSLPGLDNNEQFF. The CDR3 DNA reads as TGCGCCAGCAGCCTGCCGGGACTTGACAACAATGAGCAGTTCTTC. Full variable domain (rest looked up from reference TRBV5-1 and TRBJ2-1): KAGVTQTPRYLIKTRGQQVTLSCSPISGHRSVSWYQQTPGQGLQFLFEYFSETQRNKGNFPGRFSGRQFSNSRSEMNVSTLELGDSALYLCASSLPGLDNNEQFFGPGTRLTVL.

The chain carries TRBV5-1 and TRBJ1-1; 7 positions match TRBD1. The junction had 11 bases not matched to a gene; V was cut back by 2 bases and J by 4 bases. This CDR3 spans 16 amino acids. From germline, CDR1 is SGHRS and CDR2 YFSETQ. CDR3 coding DNA: TGCGCCAGCAGCTTAAATCCTGACAGGGTGGTCACTGAAGCTTTCTTT. It codes for CASSLNPDRVVTEAFF.

V is TRBV6-6 and J is TRBJ2-4, with TRBD1 as a possible D gene (6 bases). V was trimmed by 7 bases and J by 0 bases, leaving 13 bases between them. Looked up from germline, CDR1 is MNHNY and CDR2 is SVGAGI (reference sequence). CDR3 length equals 15 residues. The CDR3 bases are TGTGCCAGCACCGGGACACCTCTAGCCAAAAACATTCAGTACTTC. Translation gives CASTGTPLAKNIQYF.

The chain uses TRBV21-1 and TRBJ2-7; TRBD1 reflects the table's D call only, with no check against the DNA. TRBV21-1 is a recognized pseudogene. The CDR3 has 16 amino acids. The CDR3 nucleotides are TGTGCCAGCATCAACCCTTCGGACAGGGAGGGCTACGAGCAGTACTTC. Residues: CASINPSDREGYEQYF.

A word on this clone: Germline is not matched at one junction end, which may reflect a read error. V usage is TRBV5-1 and J usage is TRBJ2-1; the D is unclear. Germline CDR1 is SGHRS and CDR2 is YFSETQ. The CDR3 has 13 residues. Written as DNA, the CDR3 is TGCGCCAACAGCCCTGTGGTGTCCAATGAGCAGTTCTTC. It codes for CANSPVVSNEQFF.

The V call is TRBV6-1, the J call TRBJ2-2, with 9 bases aligning to TRBD1. Germline V gene lookup returns CDR1 MNHNS and CDR2 SASEGT. There are 16 residues in the CDR3. V was pared by 4 bases and J by 1 base, with 4 bases of the junction left unmatched. The CDR3 here is CASSGRTGENTGELFF. The CDR3 DNA follows: TGTGCCAGCAGTGGGAGGACAGGGGAGAACACCGGGGAGCTGTTTTTT.

The chain joins TRBV10-3 to TRBJ1-1; a possible D gene is TRBD1 (6 bases). The CDR3 has 14 amino acids. Germline V gives CDR1 ENHRY, CDR2 SYGVKD. V gave up 0 bases and J gave up 7 bases, with 12 bases separating them. The CDR3 sequence is CAISESGDTREAFF. CDR3 sequence (DNA): TGTGCCATCAGTGAGTCAGGGGACACCCGTGAAGCTTTCTTT.